The 18 T cell receptor beta chains below were found in one sample sequenced in a study of T-cell memory formation after mild COVID-19. TCRdb independently ran MiXCR on the 5' RACE reads; one entry per CDR3 protein. The sample yields under 300,000 distinct CDR3 sequences, about 17% seen once. The sample was PBMCs or a T cell subset sorted from them (not recorded which). These TCRs come from a man between 18 and 35 years old who had mild COVID-19 (a few samples of this study predate the infection). Cell type and time point are not known.

The chain has TRBV20-1 and TRBJ2-7, with D perhaps TRBD1 or TRBD2 (7 bases each). Trimming removed 5 bases at V and 9 bases at J, with 14 bases between. Germline V gives CDR1 DFQATT, CDR2 SNEGSKA (reference sequence). There are 11 residues in the CDR3. The CDR3 coding sequence is TGCAGTGCTGAGACAGGGAGGGTGCAGTACGTC. Its translation is CSAETGRVQYV.

The V gene is TRBV6-2 or TRBV6-3, the J gene TRBJ2-2; 9 bases agree with TRBD1. The CDR3 has 15 residues. V lost 7 bases and J lost 1; bases outside the gene matches: 4. From germline, CDR1 is MNHEY and CDR2 SVGEGT. The CDR3 is CASTPTGGNTGELFF. In nucleotides, the CDR3 is TGTGCCAGCACCCCGACAGGGGGGAACACCGGGGAGCTGTTTTTT.

V is TRBV10-3 and J is TRBJ1-1; the D gene is possibly TRBD1 (6 bases). This CDR3 is 14 amino acids long. From germline, CDR1 is ENHRY and CDR2 SYGVKD. Between the trimmed V and J ends, which lost 6 bases and 3 bases, there was a span of 14 bases. This CDR3 reads CAIRDGAGDTEAFF. The CDR3 DNA reads as TGTGCCATCAGGGACGGGGCAGGGGACACTGAAGCTTTCTTT.

The gene calls are TRBV25-1 and TRBJ2-7; 9 positions agree with TRBD1. V was pared by 5 bases and J by 4 bases, with 9 bases of the junction left unmatched. CDR3 length: 15 residues. Germline CDR1 MGHDK, CDR2 SYGVNS. CDR3 DNA sequence: TGTGCCAGCAGTAACGCCGGGACAGGGATGTACGAGCAGTACTTC. It codes for CASSNAGTGMYEQYF.

The sample holds a few counts of this clonotype. The rearrangement uses TRBV5-1 and TRBJ2-3, with TRBD1 as a possible D gene (5 bases). V lost 7 bases and J lost 0, with 15 bases in between. The CDR3 runs to 15 residues. Germline CDR1 is SGHRS and CDR2 is YFSETQ. As DNA, the CDR3 is TGCGCCAGCCAAGAGACAGTTGCTAGCACAGATACGCAGTATTTT. The encoded protein is CASQETVASTDTQYF. Full variable domain (outside the CDR3, taken from reference TRBV5-1 and TRBJ2-3): KAGVTQTPRYLIKTRGQQVTLSCSPISGHRSVSWYQQTPGQGLQFLFEYFSETQRNKGNFPGRFSGRQFSNSRSEMNVSTLELGDSALYLCASQETVASTDTQYFGPGTRLTVL.

The chain is built from TRBV20-1 and TRBJ1-5; D ambiguous. CDR3 length: 14 residues. Between the trimmed V and J ends, which lost 6 bases and 0 bases, there was a span of 12 bases. In germline, CDR1 is DFQATT, CDR2 SNEGSKA (reference sequence). This CDR3 is CSAQTDYSNQPQHF. Written as DNA, the CDR3 is TGCAGTGCCCAGACCGATTATAGCAATCAGCCCCAGCATTTT.

The V gene is TRBV5-6, the J gene TRBJ1-5, with 11 bases fitting TRBD1. The ends lost 2 bases at V and 2 bases at J; junction bases unmatched: 9. CDR3 length equals 18 residues. Germline lookup yields CDR1 SGHDT and CDR2 YYEEEE. CDR3 nucleotide sequence: TGTGCCAGCAGCTTTTTGGGACAGGGGGGGATTGGCAATCAGCCCCAGCATTTT. It yields the protein CASSFLGQGGIGNQPQHF.

This clonotype turned up a few times. The chain has TRBV7-7 and TRBJ2-2; D is possibly TRBD2 (6 bases). The CDR3 length is 15 residues. Trimming took off 2 bases at V and 5 bases at J, with 12 bases between the two ends. Germline V gene data show CDR1 as SSHAT and CDR2 as FNYEAQ (reference sequence). The CDR3 loop is CASSLMTGDTGELFF. CDR3 nucleotides: TGTGCCAGCAGCTTAATGACGGGGGATACCGGGGAGCTGTTTTTT.

This clonotype occurred a few times. The J gene is TRBJ2-3, the V gene TRBV14; no clear D gene. CDR1 is SGHDN, CDR2 FVKESK, per germline. This CDR3 is built from 14 residues. Trimming took off 4 bases at V and 1 base at J, with 9 bases between the two ends. The CDR3 reads CASSLDPGTDTQYF. CDR3 in DNA: TGTGCCAGCAGCCTCGATCCTGGCACAGATACGCAGTATTTT. The full variable domain, completed using reference TRBV14 and TRBJ2-3, is EAGVTQFPSHSVIEKGQTVTLRCDPISGHDNLYWYRRVMGKEIKFLLHFVKESKQDESGMPNNRFLAERTGGTYSTLKVQPAELEDSGVYFCASSLDPGTDTQYFGPGTRLTVL.

This chain links TRBV27 with TRBJ2-3, with D possibly being TRBD2 (6 bases). The V end lost 2 bases, the J end lost 5 bases, and 17 bases lay between the germline ends. The CDR3 has 16 amino acids. Looked up from germline, CDR1 is MNHEY and CDR2 is SMNVEV (reference sequence). The CDR3 nucleotides read TGTGCCAGCAGTTTAGGCGTGTCTAGCGTGAGAGATACGCAGTATTTT. It is translated as CASSLGVSSVRDTQYF.

The sample holds a few counts of this clonotype. This chain joins TRBV9 and TRBJ1-2; TRBD1 agrees at 7 bases. This CDR3 is 15 amino acids long. Germline V gene sequence: CDR1 SGDLS, CDR2 YYNGEE. Trimming removed 0 bases from V and 8 bases from J; junction bases left unmatched: 10. The CDR3 region is CASSVEGGGIVGYTF. The CDR3 DNA sequence: TGTGCCAGCAGCGTAGAAGGAGGGGGCATCGTCGGCTACACCTTC.

V gene TRBV12-3 or TRBV12-4 combines with J gene TRBJ2-5; D is perhaps TRBD2 (6 bases). The CDR3 runs 13 residues. Trimming removed 3 bases at V and 5 bases at J, with 10 bases between. CDR3: CASSLPRGETQYF. The CDR3 DNA follows: TGTGCCAGCAGTTTGCCTCGGGGGGAGACCCAGTACTTC.

The J gene is TRBJ2-7, the V gene TRBV15; D gene uncertain. The CDR3 runs to 16 residues. CDR1 is LNHNV, CDR2 YYDKDF, per germline (reference sequence). Trimming shortened V by 2 bases and J by 2 bases, and 16 bases separated the two germline ends. For the CDR3, the DNA is TGTGCCACCAGCAGATACTACCTAGTCATTACCTACGAGCAGTACTTC. It codes for CATSRYYLVITYEQYF.

CDR3 in amino acids: CASSLDGPSSYNEQFF. The CDR3 bases are TGTGCCAGCAGCCTCGACGGACCCAGCTCCTACAATGAGCAGTTCTTC. The V gene is TRBV7-6, the J gene TRBJ2-1, with unresolved D. Germline values: CDR1 SGHVS, CDR2 FNYEAQ. This CDR3 contains 16 residues. Trimming took 5 bases from V and 0 from J, leaving 14 bases between them. Using reference TRBV7-6 and TRBJ2-1 for the parts outside the CDR3, the full variable domain is GAGVSQSPRYKVTKRGQDVALRCDPISGHVSLYWYRQALGQGPEFLTYFNYEAQQDKSGLPNDRFSAERPEGSISTLTIQRTEQRDSAMYRCASSLDGPSSYNEQFFGPGTRLTVL.

The chain employs TRBV4-1 and TRBJ1-2; D is unresolved. The germline V gene has CDR1 MGHRA and CDR2 YSYEKL. The CDR3 sequence is 16 residues long. The V end lost 0 bases, the J end lost 0 bases, and 11 bases lay between the germline ends. As DNA, the CDR3 is TGCGCCAGCAGCCAAGAACCAGGACTAGCTAACTATGGCTACACCTTC. This codes for CASSQEPGLANYGYTF.

The chain joins TRBV7-2 to TRBJ2-3; no clear D gene. The CDR3 totals 16 residues. V lost 1 base and J 6 bases, leaving 17 bases between the germline ends. Germline V gene sequence: CDR1 SGHTA, CDR2 FQGNSA. CDR3 bases: TGTGCCAGCAGCTTAGGAGGAGACCCACCGCCTGATACGCAGTATTTT. Protein sequence: CASSLGGDPPPDTQYF.

There are many counts of this clonotype. The chain combines TRBV4-3 with TRBJ2-2; D remains unclear. The CDR3 totals 14 residues. V lost 1 base to trimming and J lost 6 bases, with 9 bases between them. Germline V lookup: CDR1 LGHNA, CDR2 YSLEER. CDR3 bases: TGCGCCAGCAGCCAAGCCGTGGGCGCCGGGGAGCTGTTTTTT. Its translation is CASSQAVGAGELFF.

CDR3 protein: CASLGGKGHRQYF. The CDR3 coding sequence is TGTGCCAGCCTGGGGGGTAAAGGGCATCGGCAGTACTTC. The gene calls are TRBV12-3 or TRBV12-4 and TRBJ2-7, with TRBD2 as a possible D gene (6 bases). This CDR3 is 13 amino acids long. V shed 8 bases and J shed 9 bases, with 20 bases lying between them.